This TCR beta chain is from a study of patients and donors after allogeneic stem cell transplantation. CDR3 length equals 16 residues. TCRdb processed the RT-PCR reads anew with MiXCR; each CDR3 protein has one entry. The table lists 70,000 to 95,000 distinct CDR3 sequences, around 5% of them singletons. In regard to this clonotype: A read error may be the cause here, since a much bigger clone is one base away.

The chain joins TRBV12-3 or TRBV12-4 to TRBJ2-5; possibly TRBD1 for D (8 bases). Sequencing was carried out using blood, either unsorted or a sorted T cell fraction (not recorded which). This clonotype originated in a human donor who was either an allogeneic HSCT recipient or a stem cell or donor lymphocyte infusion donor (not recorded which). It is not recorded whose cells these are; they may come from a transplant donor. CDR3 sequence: CASTLSTRTGRETRYF. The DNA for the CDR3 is TGTGCCAGCACCCTATCCACGAGGACAGGGCGGGAGACCCGGTACTTC.